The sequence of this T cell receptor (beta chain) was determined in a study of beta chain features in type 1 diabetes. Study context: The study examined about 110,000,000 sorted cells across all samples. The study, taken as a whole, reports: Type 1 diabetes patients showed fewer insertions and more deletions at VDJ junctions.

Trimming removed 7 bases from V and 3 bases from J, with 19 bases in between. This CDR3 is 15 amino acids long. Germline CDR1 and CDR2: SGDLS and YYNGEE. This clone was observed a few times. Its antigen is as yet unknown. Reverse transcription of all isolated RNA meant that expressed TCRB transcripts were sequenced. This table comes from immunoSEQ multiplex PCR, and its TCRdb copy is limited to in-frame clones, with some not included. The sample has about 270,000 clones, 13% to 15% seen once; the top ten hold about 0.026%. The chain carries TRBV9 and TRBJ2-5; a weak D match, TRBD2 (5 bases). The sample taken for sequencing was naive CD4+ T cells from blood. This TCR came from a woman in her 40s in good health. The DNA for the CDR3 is TGTGCCAGCCAGAGGGAAACTAGTCCTGAAGAGACCCAGTACTTC. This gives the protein CASQRETSPEETQYF.